The clone carrying this T cell receptor (beta chain) was counted ten times or more. This CDR3 spans 18 amino acids. From germline, CDR1 is DFQATT and CDR2 SNEGSKA (reference sequence). With V trimmed by 4 bases and J by 8 bases, 19 bases remained unmatched. TCR alpha and beta CDR3 regions were amplified from RNA using iRepertoire nested multiplex PCR. For one-step reverse transcription and amplification, about 85-400 ng of tissue mRNA or PBMC total RNA was used. TCRdb reprocessed the multiplex PCR reads with MiXCR, giving one entry per CDR3 protein. The table has about 180,000 distinct CDR3 sequences, around 45% seen once. These data originate in a study of glioma-infiltrating T cells.

The rearrangement joins TRBV20-1 to TRBJ2-1; the match to TRBD2 covers 11 bases. Input material: glioma tissue, nonneoplastic brain tissue, or PBMCs (not recorded which). The sequence was collected from a human donor with low-grade glioma or glioblastoma, undergoing nonglioma brain surgery, or in good health (not recorded which). This CDR3 reads CSANPPLAGGVGGHEQFF. CDR3 coding DNA: TGCAGTGCTAACCCCCCGCTAGCGGGAGGTGTGGGGGGGCATGAGCAGTTCTTC.